The T cell receptor (beta chain) under discussion was sequenced for a study of cytomegalovirus exposure and HLA in healthy donors. Notes on the study in general: Common viral pathogens (according to a later analysis) appeared linked to several of the most significant clusters. Productive rates of about 87% or about 30% were seen for most TCR beta V segments in an earlier analysis.

V dropped 4 bases and J dropped 7 bases, with 14 bases sitting between them. Germline V gene sequence: CDR1 SGDLS, CDR2 YYNGEE. The CDR3 totals 13 residues. Comment on this clone: The antigen remains unidentified.

Use of 60 Vbeta and 13 Jbeta primers characterized the PCR. Here immunoSEQ multiplex PCR was the method, and the copy in TCRdb shows in-frame clones only, minus some. This table holds roughly 140,000 clones, around 60% found once. The TCR comes from a woman aged 60-70 years in good health and CMV-seropositive. The sample was PBMCs. The rearrangement uses TRBV9 and TRBJ1-2; D possibly corresponds to TRBD1 (6 bases). CDR3 coding DNA: TGTGCCAGCAGCCTCGGGACAACGGGTGGCTACACCTTC. This gives the protein CASSLGTTGGYTF.